A selection of T cell receptor beta chains follows, all from one sample in a study of blood T cells in healthy people across ages. TCRdb re-called the 5' RACE reads through MiXCR, storing one row per CDR3 protein. This sample carries roughly 800,000 distinct CDR3 sequences, 55% to 75% of them seen once, and the ten largest clones take approximately 23%. Sequencing used blood. Source of these receptors: a man aged 30-40 years in good health. Both conserved end residues are part of each CDR3. Each record gives: D gene, clone size, J gene, V gene, CDR3 protein, CDR3 DNA. The D gene is left open where the match is weak. Some rows mark clone size as missing; the rest say once, few, many or name a class of expanded clone.

>TRBD2|NA|TRBJ2-1|TRBV15
CATSRGTSGNNEQFF
TGTGCCACCAGCAGAGGTACTAGCGGGAACAATGAGCAGTTCTTC
>NA|many|TRBJ2-5|TRBV7-2
CASSSQDGQETQYF
TGTGCCAGCAGCTCACAGGACGGACAAGAGACCCAGTACTTC
>NA|NA|TRBJ2-1|TRBV11-1
CASNSEKYNEQFF
TGTGCCAGCAATAGCGAGAAGTACAATGAGCAGTTCTTC
>NA|few|TRBJ2-7|TRBV7-2
CASSLERDTYEQYF
TGTGCCAGCAGCTTAGAGAGGGACACCTACGAGCAGTACTTC
>TRBD2|NA|TRBJ2-7|TRBV6-1
CASRQFGVAGGYEQYF
TGTGCCAGCAGGCAATTTGGGGTAGCGGGGGGTTACGAGCAGTACTTC
>TRBD2|NA|TRBJ2-7|TRBV28
CASSFTSGISYEQYF
TGTGCCAGCAGTTTTACTAGCGGGATCTCCTACGAGCAGTACTTC
>NA|once|TRBJ2-7|TRBV6-6
CASSYSNLQTYEQYF
TGTGCCAGCAGTTACTCGAATTTACAGACCTACGAGCAGTACTTC
>NA|NA|TRBJ1-5|TRBV27
CASSLSGPHQPQHF
TGTGCCAGCAGTTTATCGGGACCGCATCAGCCCCAGCATTTT
>TRBD2|few|TRBJ2-3|TRBV20-1
CSAILAGGLNTQYF
TGCAGTGCTATCCTAGCGGGAGGTTTGAATACGCAGTATTTT
>NA|NA|TRBJ2-1|TRBV10-1
CASSERGEDEQFF
TGCGCCAGCAGTGAGCGGGGAGAAGATGAGCAGTTCTTC
>TRBD1|NA|TRBJ2-6|TRBV30
CACTDRVGANVLTF
TGTGCCTGCACCGACAGGGTTGGGGCCAACGTCCTGACTTTC
>TRBD1|NA|TRBJ2-5|TRBV20-1
CSALTRDRAETQYF
TGCAGTGCCTTGACCCGGGACAGGGCGGAGACCCAGTACTTC
>NA|NA|TRBJ2-3|TRBV29-1
CSAEGGPTDTQYF
TGCAGCGCTGAAGGGGGACCCACAGATACGCAGTATTTT
>NA|once|TRBJ2-1|TRBV4-2
CASSQGRGPLYNEQFF
TGTGCCAGCAGCCAAGGCCGGGGCCCACTGTACAATGAGCAGTTCTTC
>TRBD1|few|TRBJ1-5|TRBV7-8
CASSLGAGTGSNQPQHF
TGTGCCAGCAGCTTAGGGGCTGGGACAGGGTCCAATCAGCCCCAGCATTTT
>TRBD1|NA|TRBJ1-2|TRBV20-1
CSAWDRGLSGYTF
TGCAGTGCCTGGGACAGGGGGCTTAGTGGCTACACCTTC
>NA|NA|TRBJ2-7|TRBV20-1
CSARDGRGFGYEQYF
TGCAGTGCTAGAGATGGAAGGGGCTTCGGGTACGAGCAGTACTTC
>NA|NA|TRBJ2-7|TRBV20-1
CSARGSLSYEQYF
TGCAGTGCTAGAGGGTCCCTCTCCTACGAGCAGTACTTC
>NA|few|TRBJ2-7|TRBV20-1
CSARSTVYEQYF
TGCAGTGCTAGGTCGACTGTCTACGAGCAGTACTTC
>TRBD2|NA|TRBJ2-7|TRBV20-1
CSAVTSGRGIEQYF
TGCAGTGCTGTGACTAGCGGGAGGGGGATCGAGCAGTACTTC
>NA|many|TRBJ2-7|TRBV18
CASSPLDEQYF
TGTGCCAGCTCACCACTTGACGAGCAGTACTTC
>TRBD2|NA|TRBJ2-3|TRBV15
CATSRVSSGSGDTQYF
TGTGCCACCAGCAGAGTATCCAGCGGGAGTGGGGATACGCAGTATTTT
>NA|few|TRBJ2-3|TRBV20-1
CSAPKPAENTDTQYF
TGCAGTGCCCCAAAACCAGCGGAAAACACAGATACGCAGTATTTT
>TRBD2|few|TRBJ2-7|TRBV7-9
CASSLTIAGRGYEQYF
TGTGCCAGCAGCTTGACTATAGCGGGGAGGGGGTACGAGCAGTACTTC
>NA|NA|TRBJ2-1|TRBV12-5
CASGLPNKHNEQFF
TGTGCTAGTGGTCTCCCCAACAAGCACAATGAGCAGTTCTTC
>NA|NA|TRBJ2-7|TRBV27
CASKLTDNSYEQYF
TGTGCCAGCAAGTTGACAGACAATTCCTACGAGCAGTACTTC
>TRBD2|few|TRBJ2-7|TRBV29-1
CSVGEGTSSGYEQYF
TGCAGCGTAGGGGAGGGGACTAGCTCCGGATACGAGCAGTACTTC
>NA|NA|TRBJ2-7|TRBV3-1
CASSQGRGSSYEQYF
TGTGCCAGCAGCCAAGGAAGGGGTTCAAGTTACGAGCAGTACTTC
>NA|NA|TRBJ1-3|TRBV5-1
CASSWDGTRGNTIYF
TGCGCCAGCAGCTGGGACGGGACACGAGGAAACACCATATATTTT
>NA|NA|TRBJ2-3|TRBV28
CASSPRVGSTDTQYF
TGTGCCAGCAGCCCTCGCGTCGGGAGCACAGATACGCAGTATTTT